Below are 8 T cell receptor beta chains sequenced from a single sample in a study of PD-L1 blockade in urothelial cancer. The data were produced by immunoSEQ multiplex PCR, yet TCRdb's version contains in-frame clones alone and is incomplete. The table records more than 75,000 clones, 85% to 95% of them present only once. The sample was PBMCs, taken around atezolizumab (anti-PD-L1) treatment. All receptors come from a man aged 55 to 69 with urothelial cancer.

The chain uses TRBV2 and TRBJ2-1; D ambiguous. Germline V gene lookup returns CDR1 SNHLY and CDR2 FYNNEI. This CDR3 is built from 16 residues. Trimming removed 4 bases at V and 0 bases at J, with 13 bases between. CDR3 DNA: TGTGCCAGCAGTGGTCCCGAGCGAGGCTCCTACAATGAGCAGTTCTTC. It yields the protein CASSGPERGSYNEQFF.

The chain employs TRBV7-2 and TRBJ1-1; possible D gene TRBD1, 5 bases. CDR1 and CDR2 from the germline V gene are SGHTA and FQGNSA. Trimming stripped 5 bases from V and 3 bases from J, with 16 bases between. The CDR3 spans 15 residues. CDR3 loop: CASSLTGGVDTEAFF. CDR3 coding DNA: TGTGCCAGCAGCCTAACGGGGGGGGTCGACACTGAAGCTTTCTTT.

The rearrangement links TRBV7-3 to TRBJ2-7, with D possibly matching TRBD1 (6 bases). Trimming pared 2 bases from V and 5 bases from J, leaving 16 bases between. There are 15 residues in the CDR3. Germline CDR1 is SGHTA and CDR2 is FQGTGA. The CDR3 here is CASSLLGGSGHEQYF. CDR3 coding DNA: TGTGCCAGCAGCTTACTAGGGGGATCCGGCCACGAGCAGTACTTC.

The chain recombines TRBV5-4 with TRBJ2-3; D perhaps matches TRBD1 (5 bases). The CDR3 has 16 residues. V dropped 0 bases and J dropped 0 bases, with 11 bases sitting between them. Germline values: CDR1 SGHNT, CDR2 YYREEE (reference sequence). The CDR3 protein is CASSLGPTASTDTQYF. CDR3 coding DNA: TGTGCCAGCAGCTTGGGGCCGACAGCTAGCACAGATACGCAGTATTTT.

This chain uses TRBV4-1 with TRBJ2-2; D is ambiguous. V lost 3 bases, J lost 0 bases, and 11 bases lay in between. The CDR3 runs 16 residues. Germline CDR1 and CDR2: MGHRA and YSYEKL. DNA of the CDR3: TGCGCCAGCAGCCACCGTATACAGTCGAACACCGGGGAGCTGTTTTTT. Translated, it gives CASSHRIQSNTGELFF.

The chain is built from TRBV6-6 and TRBJ2-7; D is unresolved. Trimming left V 5 bases short and J 0 bases short, with 5 bases between. The germline V gene encodes CDR1 MNHNY and CDR2 SVGAGI (reference sequence). CDR3 length: 12 residues. The CDR3 DNA follows: TGTGCCAGCAGTACGAGCTCCTACGAGCAGTACTTC. It encodes CASSTSSYEQYF.

The V gene is TRBV28, the J gene TRBJ2-1; D might be TRBD2 (6 bases). In germline, CDR1 is MDHEN, CDR2 SYDVKM. This CDR3 contains 12 residues. Trimming left V 2 bases short and J 16 bases short, with 15 bases between. The CDR3 region is CASSLVRERLFF. DNA for the CDR3: TGTGCCAGCAGTTTAGTACGGGAGAGGCTATTCTTC.

The gene calls are TRBV5-1 and TRBJ2-5; 7 bases agree with TRBD1. The CDR3 contains 14 residues. CDR1 and CDR2 from the germline V gene are SGHRS and YFSETQ. Trimming cost V 1 base and J 3 bases; bases outside gene matches: 3. For the CDR3, the DNA is TGCGCCAGCAGCTTGCAGGGACAGAAAGAGACCCAGTACTTC. It is translated as CASSLQGQKETQYF.